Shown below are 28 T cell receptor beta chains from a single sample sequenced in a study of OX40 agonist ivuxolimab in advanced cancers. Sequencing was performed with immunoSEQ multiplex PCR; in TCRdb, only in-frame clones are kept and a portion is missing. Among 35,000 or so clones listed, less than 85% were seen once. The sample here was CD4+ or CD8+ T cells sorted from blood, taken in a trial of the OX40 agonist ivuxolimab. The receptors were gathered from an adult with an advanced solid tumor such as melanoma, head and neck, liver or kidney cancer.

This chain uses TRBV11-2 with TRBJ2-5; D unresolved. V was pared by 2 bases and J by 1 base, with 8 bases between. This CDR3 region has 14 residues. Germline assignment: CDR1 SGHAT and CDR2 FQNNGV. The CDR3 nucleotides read TGTGCCAGCAGCTTAAGTCCGGGCCAAGAGACCCAGTACTTC. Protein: CASSLSPGQETQYF.

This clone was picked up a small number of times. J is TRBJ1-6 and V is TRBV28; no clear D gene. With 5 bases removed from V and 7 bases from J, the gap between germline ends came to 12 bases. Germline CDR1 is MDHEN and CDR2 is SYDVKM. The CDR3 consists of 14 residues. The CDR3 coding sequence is TGTGCCAGCAGTCTGAACAGTTGGAATTCACCCCTCCACTTT. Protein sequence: CASSLNSWNSPLHF.

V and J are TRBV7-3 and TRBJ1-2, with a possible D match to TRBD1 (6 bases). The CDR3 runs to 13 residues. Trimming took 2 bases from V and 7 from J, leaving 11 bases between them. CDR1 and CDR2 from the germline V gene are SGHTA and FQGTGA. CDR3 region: CASSLGTSGGYTF. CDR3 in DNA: TGTGCCAGCAGCTTAGGGACATCGGGTGGCTACACCTTC.

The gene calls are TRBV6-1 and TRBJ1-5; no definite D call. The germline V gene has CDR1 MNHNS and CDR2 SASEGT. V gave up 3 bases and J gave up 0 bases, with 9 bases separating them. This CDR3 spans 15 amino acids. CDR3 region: CASSENVNSNQPQHF. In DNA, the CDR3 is TGTGCCAGCAGTGAGAACGTAAATAGCAATCAGCCCCAGCATTTT.

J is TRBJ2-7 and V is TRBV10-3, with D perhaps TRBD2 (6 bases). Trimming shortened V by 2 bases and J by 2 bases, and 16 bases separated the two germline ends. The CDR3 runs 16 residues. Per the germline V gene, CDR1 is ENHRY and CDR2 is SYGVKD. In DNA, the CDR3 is TGTGCCATCAGTGAGCAGAGCGCGGGGTGGACCTACGAGCAGTACGTC. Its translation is CAISEQSAGWTYEQYV.

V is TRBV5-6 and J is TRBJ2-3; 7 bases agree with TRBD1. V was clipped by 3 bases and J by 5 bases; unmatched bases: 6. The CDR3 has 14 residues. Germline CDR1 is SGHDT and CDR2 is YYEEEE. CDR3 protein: CASSYLDREDTQYF. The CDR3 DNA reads TGTGCCAGCAGCTATCTCGACAGGGAAGATACGCAGTATTTT.

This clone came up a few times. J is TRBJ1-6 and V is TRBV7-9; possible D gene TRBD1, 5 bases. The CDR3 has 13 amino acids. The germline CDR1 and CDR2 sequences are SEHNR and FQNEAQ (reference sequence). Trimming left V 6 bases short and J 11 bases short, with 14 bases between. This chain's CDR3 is CASRPNGGAPLHF. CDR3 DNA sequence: TGTGCCAGCAGGCCCAATGGGGGGGCACCCCTCCACTTT.

The CDR3 DNA reads TGTGCCATCAGTGATCGACCTAGCTCCTACGAGCAGTACGTC. This gives the protein CAISDRPSSYEQYV. The J gene is TRBJ2-7, the V gene TRBV10-3; D is undetermined. Trimming pared 3 bases from V and 0 bases from J, leaving 9 bases between. From germline, CDR1 is ENHRY and CDR2 SYGVKD. This CDR3 region has 14 residues.

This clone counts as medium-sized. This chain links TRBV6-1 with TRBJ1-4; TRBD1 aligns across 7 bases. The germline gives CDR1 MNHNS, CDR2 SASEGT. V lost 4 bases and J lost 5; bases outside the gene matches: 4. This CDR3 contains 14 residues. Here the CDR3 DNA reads TGTGCCAGCAGTGTGACAGGGCAAAATGAAAAACTGTTTTTT. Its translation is CASSVTGQNEKLFF.

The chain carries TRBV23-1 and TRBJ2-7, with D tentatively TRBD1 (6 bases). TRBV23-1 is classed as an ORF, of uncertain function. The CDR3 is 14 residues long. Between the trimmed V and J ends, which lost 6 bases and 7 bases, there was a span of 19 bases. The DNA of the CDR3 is TGCGCCAGCAGGCAAAATGGACAGTTACAAGAGCAGTACTTC. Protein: CASRQNGQLQEQYF.

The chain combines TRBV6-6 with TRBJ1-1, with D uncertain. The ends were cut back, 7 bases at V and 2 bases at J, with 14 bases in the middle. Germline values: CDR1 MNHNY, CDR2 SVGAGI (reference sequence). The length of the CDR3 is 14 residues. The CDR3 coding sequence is TGTGCCAGCAAAAGGTCGGGGAGAAACACTGAAGCTTTCTTT. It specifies CASKRSGRNTEAFF.

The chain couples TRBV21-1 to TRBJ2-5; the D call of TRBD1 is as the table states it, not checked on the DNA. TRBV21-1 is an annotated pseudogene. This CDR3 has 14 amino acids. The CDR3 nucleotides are TGTGCCAGCAGCCCTCGGGACAGGGGCGAGACCCAGTACTTC. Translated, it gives CASSPRDRGETQYF.

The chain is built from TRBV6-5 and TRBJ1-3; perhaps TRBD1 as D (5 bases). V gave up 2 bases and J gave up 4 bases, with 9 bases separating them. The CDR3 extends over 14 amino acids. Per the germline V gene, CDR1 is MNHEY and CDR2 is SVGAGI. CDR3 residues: CASSYDSAGNTIYF. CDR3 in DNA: TGTGCCAGCAGTTACGACAGTGCGGGAAACACCATATATTTT.

The CDR3 sequence is CASSPGQGSNQPQHF. CDR3 in DNA: TGTGCCAGCAGTCCGGGACAGGGTTCCAATCAGCCCCAGCATTTT. V usage is TRBV28 and J usage is TRBJ1-5; 9 bases are shared with TRBD1. J gave up 3 bases and V 5 bases, and 5 bases lay outside the gene matches. Germline V gene sequence: CDR1 MDHEN, CDR2 SYDVKM. The CDR3 contains 15 residues.

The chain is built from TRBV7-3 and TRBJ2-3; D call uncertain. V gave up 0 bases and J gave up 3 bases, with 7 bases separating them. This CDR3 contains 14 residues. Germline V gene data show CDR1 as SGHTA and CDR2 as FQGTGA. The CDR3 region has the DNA TGTGCCAGCAGCTTAACGGGCGGTACAGATACGCAGTATTTT. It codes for CASSLTGGTDTQYF.

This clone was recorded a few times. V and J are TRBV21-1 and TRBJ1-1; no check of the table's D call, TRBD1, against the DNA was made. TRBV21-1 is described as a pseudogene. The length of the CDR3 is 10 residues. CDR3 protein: CASTGPAAFF. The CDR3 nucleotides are TGTGCCAGTACAGGCCCCGCGGCTTTCTTT.

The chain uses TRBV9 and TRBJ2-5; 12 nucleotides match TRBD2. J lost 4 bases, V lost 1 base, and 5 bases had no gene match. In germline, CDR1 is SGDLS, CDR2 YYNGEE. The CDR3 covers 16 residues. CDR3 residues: CASSVLAGGPGETQYF. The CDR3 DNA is TGTGCCAGCAGCGTACTAGCGGGGGGGCCTGGAGAGACCCAGTACTTC.

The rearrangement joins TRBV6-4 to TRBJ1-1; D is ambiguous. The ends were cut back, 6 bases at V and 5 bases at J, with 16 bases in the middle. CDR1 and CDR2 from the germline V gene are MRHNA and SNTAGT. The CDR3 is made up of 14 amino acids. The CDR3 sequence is CASRDSSRETEAFF. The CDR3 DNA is TGTGCCAGCAGGGATAGTAGTCGGGAAACTGAAGCTTTCTTT.

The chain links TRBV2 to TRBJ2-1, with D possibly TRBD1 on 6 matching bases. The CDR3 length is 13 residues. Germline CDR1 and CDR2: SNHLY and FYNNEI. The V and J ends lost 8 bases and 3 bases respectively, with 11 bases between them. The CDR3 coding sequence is TGTGCCAGCGCAGAGGACAGCTACAATGAGCAGTTCTTC. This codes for CASAEDSYNEQFF.

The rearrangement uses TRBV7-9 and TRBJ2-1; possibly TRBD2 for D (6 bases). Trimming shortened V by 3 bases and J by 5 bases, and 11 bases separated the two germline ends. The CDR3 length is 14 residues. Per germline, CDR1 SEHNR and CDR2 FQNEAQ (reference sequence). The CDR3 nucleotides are TGTGCCAGCAGCTTCCTAGCGCGCAACAATGAGCAGTTCTTC. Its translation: CASSFLARNNEQFF.

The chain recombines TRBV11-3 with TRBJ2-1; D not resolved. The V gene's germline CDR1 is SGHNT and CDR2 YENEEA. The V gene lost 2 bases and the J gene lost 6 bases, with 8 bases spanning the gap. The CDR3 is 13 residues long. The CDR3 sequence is CASSLHSLNEQFF. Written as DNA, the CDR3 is TGTGCCAGCAGCTTACACAGTCTCAATGAGCAGTTCTTC.

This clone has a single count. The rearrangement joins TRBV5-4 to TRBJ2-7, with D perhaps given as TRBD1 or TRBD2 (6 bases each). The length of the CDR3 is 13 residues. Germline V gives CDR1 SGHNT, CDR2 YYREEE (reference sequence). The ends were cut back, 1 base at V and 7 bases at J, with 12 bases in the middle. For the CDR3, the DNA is TGTGCCAGCAGCTTGTCGGGGGCGCGGGAGCAGTACTTC. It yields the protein CASSLSGAREQYF.

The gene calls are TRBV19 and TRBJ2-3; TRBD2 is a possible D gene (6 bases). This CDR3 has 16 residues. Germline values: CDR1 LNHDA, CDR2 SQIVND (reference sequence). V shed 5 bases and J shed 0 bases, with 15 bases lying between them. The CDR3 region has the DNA TGTGCCAGTAGTTTGGCCCTAGGAGGGAGCACAGATACGCAGTATTTT. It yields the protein CASSLALGGSTDTQYF. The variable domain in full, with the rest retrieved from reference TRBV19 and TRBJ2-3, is DGGITQSPKYLFRKEGQNVTLSCEQNLNHDAMYWYRQDPGQGLRLIYYSQIVNDFQKGDIAEGYSVSREKKESFPLTVTSAQKNPTAFYLCASSLALGGSTDTQYFGPGTRLTVL.

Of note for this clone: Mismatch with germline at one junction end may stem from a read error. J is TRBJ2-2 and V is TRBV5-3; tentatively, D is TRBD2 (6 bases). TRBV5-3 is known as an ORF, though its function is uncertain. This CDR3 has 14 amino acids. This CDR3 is CASSLAPGDGELFF. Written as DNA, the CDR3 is TGTGCCAGCAGCTTGGCACCGGGAGACGGGGAGCTGTTTTTT.

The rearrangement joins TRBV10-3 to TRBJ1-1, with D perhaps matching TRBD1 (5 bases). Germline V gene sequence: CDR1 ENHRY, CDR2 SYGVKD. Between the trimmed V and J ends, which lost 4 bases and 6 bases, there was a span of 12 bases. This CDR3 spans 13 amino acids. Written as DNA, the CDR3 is TGTGCCATCAGTGCTGACGTCAGGGCTGAAGCTTTCTTT. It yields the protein CAISADVRAEAFF.

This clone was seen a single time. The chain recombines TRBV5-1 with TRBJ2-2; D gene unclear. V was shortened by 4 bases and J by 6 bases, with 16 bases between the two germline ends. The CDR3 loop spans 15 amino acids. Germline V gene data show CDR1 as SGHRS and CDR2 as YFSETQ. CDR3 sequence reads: CASSRRPGQSGELFF. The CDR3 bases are TGCGCCAGCAGCCGGCGGCCAGGTCAATCCGGGGAGCTGTTTTTT.

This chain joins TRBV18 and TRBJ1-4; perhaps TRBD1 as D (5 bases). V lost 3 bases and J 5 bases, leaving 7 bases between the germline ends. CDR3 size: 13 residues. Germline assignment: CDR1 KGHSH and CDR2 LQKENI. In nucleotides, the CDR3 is TGTGCCAGCTCACCGACAGAGAATGAAAAACTGTTTTTT. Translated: CASSPTENEKLFF.

The CDR3 nucleotides read TGCAGTGCTAGACCCGGAAACACCATATATTTT. Amino acids: CSARPGNTIYF. The V call is TRBV20-1, the J call TRBJ1-3; D gene unclear. The CDR3 is made up of 11 amino acids. V shed 2 bases and J shed 4 bases, with 3 bases lying between them. Germline loops: CDR1 DFQATT, CDR2 SNEGSKA (reference sequence).